The 9 T cell receptor beta chains reported below all come from one sample, sequenced in a study of blood T cell repertoires in COVID-19. This table comes from immunoSEQ multiplex PCR, and its TCRdb copy is limited to in-frame clones, with some not included. The sample holds 25,000 to 30,000 clones; 75% to 90% are singletons and the top ten take about 48%. The specimen sequenced was peripheral blood. The receptors originated from a human donor with acute or convalescent COVID-19. The donor label of this sample is uncertain.

This clone occurred once. The chain recombines TRBV19 with TRBJ2-2; D possibly corresponds to TRBD1 (6 bases). The CDR3 sequence is 16 residues long. Germline loops: CDR1 LNHDA, CDR2 SQIVND (reference sequence). V lost 9 bases and J 7 bases, leaving 24 bases between the germline ends. The CDR3 sequence: CASTPWGRGRVGELFF. CDR3 DNA: TGTGCCAGCACCCCTTGGGGCAGGGGAAGGGTCGGGGAGCTGTTTTTT.

The chain combines TRBV20-1 with TRBJ2-7; the match to TRBD2 covers 7 bases. Germline trimming cut 3 bases from V and 2 bases from J; bases unmatched to any gene: 7. The V gene's germline CDR1 is DFQATT and CDR2 SNEGSKA (reference sequence). This CDR3 is 14 amino acids long. The CDR3 here is CSASVSRGAYEQYF. The CDR3 DNA sequence: TGCAGTGCTAGTGTCTCACGGGGGGCCTACGAGCAGTACTTC.

The rearrangement joins TRBV2 to TRBJ1-5; 7 positions agree with TRBD1. The CDR3 runs 14 residues. Unmatched junction bases numbered 5, after V lost 2 bases and J lost 7 bases. Germline V CDR1 and CDR2: SNHLY, FYNNEI. The CDR3 reads CASSENTGDQPQHF. The CDR3 bases are TGTGCCAGCAGTGAAAATACAGGGGACCAGCCCCAGCATTTT.

CDR3 region: CASSLVGQSQETQYF. The CDR3 DNA reads as TGCGCCAGCAGCTTGGTCGGACAGTCCCAAGAGACCCAGTACTTC. The chain employs TRBV5-1 and TRBJ2-5, with TRBD1 as a possible D gene (6 bases). Germline V gives CDR1 SGHRS, CDR2 YFSETQ. This CDR3 has 15 amino acids. V dropped 0 bases and J dropped 1 base, with 10 bases sitting between them.

The gene calls are TRBV3-1 (or the pseudogene TRBV3-2) and TRBJ2-3; 15 bases are shared with TRBD2. The germline V gene has CDR1 LGHDT and CDR2 YNNKEL (reference sequence). The CDR3 extends over 18 amino acids. After removal of 2 bases from V and 4 bases from J, the junction contained 7 bases not matched to a gene. This CDR3 is CASSQLLRTSGGADTQYF. The CDR3 coding sequence is TGTGCCAGCAGCCAACTATTAAGGACTAGCGGGGGGGCAGATACGCAGTATTTT.

The table lists this clone with a count of one. V is TRBV2 and J is TRBJ1-2; 8 nucleotides align to TRBD1. The CDR3 runs 14 residues. Germline values: CDR1 SNHLY, CDR2 FYNNEI. V lost 5 bases, J lost 4 bases, and 6 bases stayed unmatched. In DNA form, the CDR3 reads TGTGCCAGCAGTCCCAGGACAGGGAGCTATGGCTACACCTTC. Protein product: CASSPRTGSYGYTF.

V and J are TRBV30 and TRBJ1-5; TRBD1 aligns across 7 bases. The V segment lost 3 bases and the J segment 1 base; nucleotides outside the gene matches: 6. The CDR3 is 15 amino acids. Germline CDR1 GTSNPN, CDR2 SVGIG (reference sequence). CDR3 in amino acids: CAWRYGGGSNQPQHF. The CDR3 DNA is TGTGCCTGGAGATATGGAGGGGGCAGCAATCAGCCCCAGCATTTT.

The rearrangement uses TRBV5-1 and TRBJ1-2; 7 bases align to TRBD1. The V gene's germline CDR1 is SGHRS and CDR2 YFSETQ. With V trimmed by 3 bases and J by 2 bases, 7 bases remained unmatched. CDR3 length: 15 amino acids. CDR3 DNA sequence: TGCGCCAGCAGCTCGAGGGACAGAACCAACTATGGCTACACCTTC. Amino acids: CASSSRDRTNYGYTF. The variable domain in full, completed from reference TRBV5-1 and TRBJ1-2, reads KAGVTQTPRYLIKTRGQQVTLSCSPISGHRSVSWYQQTPGQGLQFLFEYFSETQRNKGNFPGRFSGRQFSNSRSEMNVSTLELGDSALYLCASSSRDRTNYGYTFGSGTRLTVV.

J is TRBJ1-4 and V is TRBV10-2; 8 nucleotides align to TRBD1. V lost 5 bases to trimming and J lost 10 bases; unmatched junction nucleotides: 9. This CDR3 has 14 amino acids. Looked up from germline, CDR1 is WSHSY and CDR2 is SAAADI. The CDR3, as DNA: TGCGCCAGCAGTCGGGAGACAGGGGTCGGAAAACTGTTTTTT. It specifies CASSRETGVGKLFF.